This TCR beta chain was retrieved from a study of cytomegalovirus exposure and HLA in healthy donors. Overall study results and limits: Sequencing depth across donors, presence/absence analyses assumed, was roughly uniform.

Researchers ran the PCR with 60 Vbeta and 13 Jbeta primers. Clones were read by immunoSEQ multiplex PCR, and TCRdb kept only the in-frame ones, dropping some. The sample lists more than 90,000 clones; around four fifths were seen once. Comments on this clone: Its target is unknown.

Trimming took 6 bases from V and 2 from J, leaving 13 bases between them. The germline V gene has CDR1 SNHLY and CDR2 FYNNEI. The CDR3 is 14 residues long. Sequences were obtained from PBMCs. The chain uses TRBV2 and TRBJ1-1, with a possible D match to TRBD1 (5 bases). The source is a man aged 40-49 years in good health and CMV-seronegative. The CDR3 DNA is TGTGCCAGCAGGCCTCGGGGGAGAAACACTGAAGCTTTCTTT. Translation: CASRPRGRNTEAFF.